The next 31 T cell receptor beta chains were all read from a single sample in a study of CD8 T cells in ankylosing spondylitis. Broader study findings: For ankylosing spondylitis blood, a TCR beta motif of several highly homologous variants appeared characteristic.

MiXCR was run by TCRdb on the 5' RACE reads, yielding one entry per CDR3 protein. The repertoire holds some 800,000 distinct CDR3 sequences, with about 11% as singletons. Antigen specificity for these receptors is unknown. The material sequenced was blood, either unsorted or a sorted T cell fraction (not recorded which). These receptors were obtained from a male donor with ankylosing spondylitis.

This clonotype was detected many times. J is TRBJ1-4 and V is TRBV10-3; D remains unclear. The CDR3 spans 12 residues. Per germline, CDR1 ENHRY and CDR2 SYGVKD. V was trimmed by 2 bases and J by 8 bases, leaving 6 bases between them. DNA of the CDR3: TGTGCCATCAGTGAGGCAGCGGAAAAACTGTTTTTT. Amino acids: CAISEAAEKLFF.

The chain links TRBV5-1 to TRBJ2-3; the match to TRBD1 covers 9 bases. V was clipped by 0 bases and J by 5 bases; unmatched bases: 1. The CDR3 is made up of 14 amino acids. Germline V gene sequence: CDR1 SGHRS, CDR2 YFSETQ. In DNA form, the CDR3 reads TGCGCCAGCAGCTTGGGGGACAGGGTAGATACGCAGTATTTT. Residues: CASSLGDRVDTQYF.

In this sample, this clonotype turned up a few times. The gene calls are TRBV30 and TRBJ1-1; TRBD1 matches 8 bases. J gave up 6 bases and V 3 bases, and 9 bases lay outside the gene matches. Germline CDR1 is GTSNPN and CDR2 is SVGIG (reference sequence). The CDR3 is made up of 14 amino acids. In DNA, the CDR3 is TGTGCCTGGAGGGGACAGGCCATTTTTTCTGAAGCTTTCTTT. This codes for CAWRGQAIFSEAFF.

V and J are TRBV10-2 and TRBJ1-5, with 12 bases lining up with TRBD1. The CDR3 totals 17 residues. The ends lost 10 bases at V and 0 bases at J; junction bases unmatched: 10. Germline CDR1 WSHSY, CDR2 SAAADI. CDR3 loop: CATRGQGAEYSNQPQHF. The CDR3 nucleotides read TGCGCCACCAGGGGACAGGGGGCCGAATATAGCAATCAGCCCCAGCATTTT.

This clonotype was counted at least ten times. This chain joins TRBV15 and TRBJ2-7, with 7 bases lining up with TRBD2. V was clipped by 1 base and J by 1 base; unmatched bases: 1. Germline-derived CDR1 and CDR2 are LNHNV and YYDKDF (reference sequence). The length of the CDR3 is 14 residues. The CDR3 DNA reads TGTGCCACCAGCAGAGGCGGGGGATCCTACGAGCAGTACTTC. The encoded protein is CATSRGGGSYEQYF. Drawing the rest from reference TRBV15 and TRBJ2-7, the complete variable domain is DAMVIQNPRYQVTQFGKPVTLSCSQTLNHNVMYWYQQKSSQAPKLLFHYYDKDFNNEADTPDNFQSRRPNTSFCFLDIRSPGLGDTAMYLCATSRGGGSYEQYFGPGTRLTVT.

V is TRBV12-3 or TRBV12-4 and J is TRBJ1-4; D not resolved. This CDR3 comprises 13 residues. The V and J ends lost 3 bases and 5 bases respectively, with 7 bases between them. CDR3 nucleotides: TGTGCCAGCAGTTTTAACTGGAATGAAAAACTGTTTTTT. Amino acids: CASSFNWNEKLFF.

The CDR3, as DNA: TGCGCCAGCAGCCAAGACCTAAAAGAAAAACTGTTTTTT. It specifies CASSQDLKEKLFF. The chain carries TRBV4-3 and TRBJ1-4, with no clear D. CDR3 length: 13 residues. Germline CDR1 is LGHNA and CDR2 is YSLEER. The V and J ends lost 0 bases and 8 bases respectively, with 7 bases between them.

This clonotype has more than one count but fewer than ten. The chain couples TRBV6-1 to TRBJ2-7; D is possibly TRBD2 (6 bases). Trimming pared 8 bases from V and 3 bases from J, leaving 17 bases between. Germline V gene sequence: CDR1 MNHNS, CDR2 SASEGT. The CDR3 has 14 amino acids. Here the CDR3 reads CASRGAGNIYEQYF. CDR3 sequence (DNA): TGTGCCAGCCGTGGGGCGGGGAACATCTACGAGCAGTACTTC.

This clonotype turned up a few times. The chain links TRBV20-1 to TRBJ1-1; D possibly corresponds to TRBD1 (6 bases). The CDR3 is made up of 15 amino acids. Germline values: CDR1 DFQATT, CDR2 SNEGSKA (reference sequence). V lost 1 base to trimming and J lost 5 bases, with 17 bases between them. The CDR3 DNA reads TGCAGTGCTAGAGGGACAGCCGATGGGGGTACTGAAGCTTTCTTT. This codes for CSARGTADGGTEAFF.

The gene calls are TRBV5-1 and TRBJ2-3, with 7 positions matching TRBD2. The J segment lost 3 bases and the V segment lost 2 bases, leaving 3 bases of the junction unmatched. The CDR3 totals 14 residues. The germline CDR1 and CDR2 sequences are SGHRS and YFSETQ. Here the CDR3 DNA reads TGCGCCAGCAGCTTTCGGGGGGAGACAGATACGCAGTATTTT. Translated: CASSFRGETDTQYF.

In its sample, this clonotype was seen a few times. The chain uses TRBV20-1 and TRBJ2-5; D possibly uses TRBD1 or TRBD2 (6 bases each). Germline CDR1 reads DFQATT; CDR2 reads SNEGSKA (reference sequence). Trimming left V 1 base short and J 7 bases short, with 19 bases between. This CDR3 contains 15 residues. CDR3 nucleotides: TGCAGTGCTAGAGCGGGGGCAGCCATAAGTGGGACCCAGTACTTC. Protein sequence: CSARAGAAISGTQYF.

The chain has TRBV5-1 and TRBJ2-7; no clear D gene. V lost 2 bases and J lost 5, with 14 bases in between. CDR1 is SGHRS and CDR2 is YFSETQ in the germline V gene. The CDR3 is made up of 14 amino acids. The CDR3 sequence: CASSLQPQNHEQYF. In DNA form, the CDR3 reads TGCGCCAGCAGCTTACAACCCCAAAATCACGAGCAGTACTTC.

The rearrangement uses TRBV28 and TRBJ1-5; D gene ambiguous. Trimming took off 2 bases at V and 6 bases at J, with 17 bases between the two ends. The length of the CDR3 is 16 residues. CDR1 MDHEN and CDR2 SYDVKM come from the germline V gene. The CDR3 region has the DNA TGTGCCAGCAGTTTAAGATTTGTCAGTCTCGTTCAGCCCCAGCATTTT. It encodes CASSLRFVSLVQPQHF.

The chain couples TRBV10-2 to TRBJ1-1, with a weak D call TRBD1 (6 bases). V was trimmed by 7 bases and J by 0 bases, leaving 9 bases between them. Germline CDR1 reads WSHSY; CDR2 reads SAAADI. This CDR3 contains 13 residues. The CDR3 is CASKGVMNTEAFF. CDR3 bases: TGCGCCAGCAAGGGGGTCATGAACACTGAAGCTTTCTTT.

The V and J genes are TRBV20-1 and TRBJ1-6; possible D gene TRBD1, 6 bases. The CDR3 loop spans 16 amino acids. Between the trimmed V and J ends, which lost 2 bases and 7 bases, there was a span of 18 bases. In germline, CDR1 is DFQATT, CDR2 SNEGSKA (reference sequence). CDR3 sequence: CSARQWAGASNSPLHF. CDR3 bases: TGCAGTGCTAGACAGTGGGCAGGGGCGAGCAATTCACCCCTCCACTTT.

The rearrangement links TRBV3-1 to TRBJ1-2; 7 nucleotides line up with TRBD1. Germline assignment: CDR1 LGHDT and CDR2 YNNKEL (reference sequence). V gave up 3 bases and J gave up 6 bases; unmatched junction bases: 7. The CDR3 runs 14 residues. CDR3 sequence (DNA): TGTGCCAGCAGCCAGCTACAGGGGAACAATGGCTACACCTTC. Protein product: CASSQLQGNNGYTF.

This clonotype has just a few counts. The chain's CDR3 is CASSYSRFSSTDTQYF. The CDR3 coding sequence is TGTGCCAGCAGTTACTCTCGCTTTTCTAGCACAGATACGCAGTATTTT. V gene TRBV6-5 combines with J gene TRBJ2-3; D is unclear. The CDR3 spans 16 residues. V shed 0 bases and J shed 0 bases, with 10 bases lying between them. Germline CDR1 MNHEY, CDR2 SVGAGI.

This clonotype has just a few counts. The chain joins TRBV7-2 to TRBJ2-1, with no clear D. The germline gives CDR1 SGHTA, CDR2 FQGNSA. With 5 bases removed from V and 8 bases from J, the gap between germline ends came to 13 bases. This CDR3 has 13 amino acids. The CDR3 DNA reads TGTGCCAGCAGCCCTCGACTCGCCCATGAGCAGTTCTTC. It yields the protein CASSPRLAHEQFF.

This clonotype was observed many times. The chain combines TRBV12-3 or TRBV12-4 with TRBJ1-3, with D unclear. This CDR3 contains 15 residues. Trimming removed 5 bases at V and 1 base at J, with 12 bases between. CDR3 residues: CASSPRRLSGNTIYF. The CDR3 coding sequence is TGTGCCAGCAGTCCGAGACGGTTATCTGGAAACACCATATATTTT.

Comments on this clonotype: One end of the junction does not line up with germline, which may come from a read error. The chain links TRBV5-1 to TRBJ2-1; D is undetermined. The CDR3 consists of 13 residues. Looked up from germline, CDR1 is SGHRS and CDR2 is YFSETQ. This CDR3 reads CASSLPSYNERFF. The CDR3 DNA sequence: TGCGCCAGCAGCTTGCCTTCCTACAATGAGCGGTTCTTC.

This clonotype was picked up many times. The gene calls are TRBV5-1 and TRBJ2-5, with D perhaps TRBD1 (5 bases). V lost 3 bases and J lost 5, with 11 bases in between. The germline V gene has CDR1 SGHRS and CDR2 YFSETQ. CDR3 size: 13 residues. For the CDR3, the DNA is TGCGCCAGCAGCTCCCAGGGTGTGGAGACCCAGTACTTC. Translated: CASSSQGVETQYF. The full variable domain, completed using reference TRBV5-1 and TRBJ2-5, is KAGVTQTPRYLIKTRGQQVTLSCSPISGHRSVSWYQQTPGQGLQFLFEYFSETQRNKGNFPGRFSGRQFSNSRSEMNVSTLELGDSALYLCASSSQGVETQYFGPGTRLLVL.

This clonotype was observed a few times. V gene TRBV5-6 combines with J gene TRBJ2-1, with a weak D call TRBD2 (6 bases). Trimming pared 4 bases from V and 8 bases from J, leaving 19 bases between. This CDR3 is built from 15 residues. Per the germline V gene, CDR1 is SGHDT and CDR2 is YYEEEE. CDR3 protein: CASSPQRVGSDEQFF. The DNA of the CDR3 is TGTGCCAGCAGCCCCCAGCGGGTAGGGAGCGATGAGCAGTTCTTC.

The chain links TRBV6-1 to TRBJ2-7; D may be TRBD1 (6 bases). Germline V CDR1 and CDR2: MNHNS, SASEGT. The germline V and J ends were trimmed by 6 bases and 2 bases, with 14 bases remaining between them. This CDR3 is built from 14 residues. The CDR3 nucleotides are TGTGCCAGCAGCCAAAGACAGGCCGCCTACGAGCAGTACTTC. It translates to CASSQRQAAYEQYF.

The rearrangement links TRBV12-3 or TRBV12-4 to TRBJ2-2; tentative D call: TRBD2 (6 bases). Trimming cost V 8 bases and J 4 bases, with 14 bases left between them. This CDR3 is 14 amino acids long. The CDR3 coding sequence is TGTGCCAGCGGCCGGGACTCACTCACCGGGGAGCTGTTTTTT. Amino acids: CASGRDSLTGELFF.

This clonotype has a handful of counts. The chain is built from TRBV20-1 and TRBJ2-1; 7 bases line up with TRBD2. Trimming cost V 0 bases and J 0 bases; bases outside gene matches: 11. The CDR3 runs to 18 residues. CDR1 and CDR2 (germline): DFQATT, SNEGSKA (reference sequence). The CDR3 loop is CSARDLGSGRSSYNEQFF. In DNA form, the CDR3 reads TGCAGTGCTAGAGATTTGGGTAGCGGGCGGAGCTCCTACAATGAGCAGTTCTTC.

This clonotype was counted only a few times. V gene TRBV15 combines with J gene TRBJ1-2; tentative D call: TRBD1 (5 bases). V was clipped by 5 bases and J by 4 bases, with 14 bases between them. Looked up from germline, CDR1 is LNHNV and CDR2 is YYDKDF (reference sequence). The CDR3 extends over 14 amino acids. The CDR3 DNA is TGTGCCACCAGCCTGAGGGTGGGGCGCTATGGCTACACCTTC. It translates to CATSLRVGRYGYTF.

This clonotype appeared many times. The chain joins TRBV7-2 to TRBJ2-7; perhaps D is TRBD1 or TRBD2 (5 bases each). Germline V gene data show CDR1 as SGHTA and CDR2 as FQGNSA. This CDR3 region has 15 residues. V was pared by 5 bases and J by 0 bases, with 14 bases between. The CDR3 DNA sequence: TGTGCCAGCAGCCCCGAGGGGTTAAGCTCCTACGAGCAGTACTTC. It yields the protein CASSPEGLSSYEQYF.

J is TRBJ2-3 and V is TRBV7-2; possible D gene TRBD1, 5 bases. V was trimmed by 0 bases and J by 14 bases, leaving 12 bases between them. Germline V gene lookup returns CDR1 SGHTA and CDR2 FQGNSA. CDR3 length equals 12 residues. The CDR3 here is CASSLAGALVYF. In DNA, the CDR3 is TGTGCCAGCAGCTTAGCAGGGGCACTTGTGTATTTT.

This clonotype was seen only a few times. This chain uses TRBV6-1 with TRBJ2-1, with 14 bases that match TRBD2. Germline values: CDR1 MNHNS, CDR2 SASEGT. This CDR3 is built from 15 residues. Germline trimming cut 6 bases from V and 8 bases from J; bases unmatched to any gene: 6. The CDR3, as DNA: TGTGCCAGCAGGACCCCGACTAGCGGGAGGGATGAGCAGTTCTTC. It codes for CASRTPTSGRDEQFF.

This clonotype was detected ten times or more. The chain couples TRBV27 to TRBJ1-1; a weak D match, TRBD1 (5 bases). The length of the CDR3 is 16 residues. V lost 5 bases, J lost 1 base, and 17 bases lay in between. Germline lookup yields CDR1 MNHEY and CDR2 SMNVEV (reference sequence). The CDR3 DNA sequence: TGTGCCAGCAGTACCTGGGGGAGGGCCAGGAACACTGAAGCTTTCTTT. Its translation is CASSTWGRARNTEAFF.

The V and J genes are TRBV7-3 and TRBJ2-3; a weak D match, TRBD1 (6 bases). The CDR3 spans 13 residues. Germline CDR1 reads SGHTA; CDR2 reads FQGTGA. The germline V and J ends were trimmed by 6 bases and 3 bases, with 10 bases remaining between them. The CDR3 is CASRVQGTDTQYF. CDR3 DNA sequence: TGTGCCAGCAGGGTACAGGGAACAGATACGCAGTATTTT. Drawing the rest from reference TRBV7-3 and TRBJ2-3, the complete variable domain is GAGVSQTPSNKVTEKGKYVELRCDPISGHTALYWYRQSLGQGPEFLIYFQGTGAADDSGLPNDRFFAVRPEGSVSTLKIQRTERGDSAVYLCASRVQGTDTQYFGPGTRLTVL.